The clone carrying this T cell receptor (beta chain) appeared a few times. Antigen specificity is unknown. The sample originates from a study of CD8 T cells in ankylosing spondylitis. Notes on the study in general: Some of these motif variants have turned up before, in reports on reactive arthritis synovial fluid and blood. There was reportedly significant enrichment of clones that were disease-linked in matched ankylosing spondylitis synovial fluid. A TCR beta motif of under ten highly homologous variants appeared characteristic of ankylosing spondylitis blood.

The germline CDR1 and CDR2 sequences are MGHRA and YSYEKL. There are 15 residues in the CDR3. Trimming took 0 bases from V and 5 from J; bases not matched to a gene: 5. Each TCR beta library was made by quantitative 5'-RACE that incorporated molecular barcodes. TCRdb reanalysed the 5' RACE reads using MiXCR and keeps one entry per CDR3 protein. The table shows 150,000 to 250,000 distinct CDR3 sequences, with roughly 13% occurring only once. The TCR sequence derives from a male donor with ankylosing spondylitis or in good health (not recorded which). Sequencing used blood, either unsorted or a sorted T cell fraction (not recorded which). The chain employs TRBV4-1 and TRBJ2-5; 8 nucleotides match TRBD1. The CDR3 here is CASSQDPGDRETQYF. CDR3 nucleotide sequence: TGCGCCAGCAGCCAAGACCCCGGGGACAGGGAGACCCAGTACTTC.